This TCR beta chain derives from a study of blood T cell repertoires in COVID-19. On the study more broadly: COVID-19 samples from acute and convalescent phases originated in the United States, Italy and Spain. Sample material is recorded as cDNA or gDNA derived from T cells, B-cell-depleted T cells, or PBMCs.

The Seattle patients joined while their infection was active and were tracked longitudinally afterward. Authors' processing steps: Amplifying reference gene primers gave estimates of nucleated cell counts. Profiling relied on immunoSEQ multiplex PCR, and the TCRdb table lists in-frame clones only, not all of them. V and J calls and clone size are given by that table; D and trimming were obtained from the DNA. Of fewer than 200,000 clones in the sample, roughly 88% are singletons; the top ten hold approximately 5%. The receptor comes from a man aged 18 to 29 with COVID-19, enrolled during active disease. The sample was peripheral blood.

The DNA for the CDR3 is TGTGCTAGTGGTGAGCATAACAATGAGCAGTTCTTC. Its translation: CASGEHNNEQFF. This chain uses TRBV12-5 with TRBJ2-1; D is ambiguous. The CDR3 extends over 12 amino acids. Trimming pared 5 bases from V and 5 bases from J, leaving 7 bases between. Germline V gene sequence: CDR1 LGHNT, CDR2 FRNRAP.